These 32 T cell receptor beta chains were sequenced from one sample in a study of blood T cell repertoires in COVID-19 (TCRdb year 2020). To prepare the library, the immunoSEQ multiplex PCR assay was applied. What TCRdb holds here is the immuneACCESS table cut down to in-frame rearrangements. Part of the clones is not present; checked against another copy, under half of the missing clones reflect an unresolved V gene, and the others are unexplained. The sample profile shows approximately 220,000 clones; around 83% of them were found once. The ten most abundant clones make up about 7.4% of the sample. Specimen: peripheral blood. Receptor source: a woman aged 45 to 65 with acute or convalescent COVID-19.

This chain connects TRBV2 to TRBJ1-5; weak D call: TRBD1 (6 bases). The V end was cut by 6 bases, the J end by 0 bases, with 12 bases between. The CDR3 contains 15 residues. The V gene's germline CDR1 is SNHLY and CDR2 FYNNEI. The DNA for the CDR3 is TGTGCCAGCAGGCCAACAGGGAATAGCAATCAGCCCCAGCATTTT. It is translated as CASRPTGNSNQPQHF.

This clone was counted once. This rearrangement joins TRBV2 to TRBJ2-7; 7 bases match TRBD1. CDR1 and CDR2 (germline): SNHLY, FYNNEI. V lost 3 bases, J lost 4 bases, and 9 bases stayed unmatched. This CDR3 is 15 amino acids long. The CDR3 DNA reads TGTGCCAGCAGTGACCTGGGGACAGACATGTACGAGCAGTACTTC. It specifies CASSDLGTDMYEQYF.

The chain joins TRBV6-6 to TRBJ1-5, with D possibly TRBD1 on 5 matching bases. The germline V gene has CDR1 MNHNY and CDR2 SVGAGI (reference sequence). The CDR3 sequence is 15 residues long. V shed 4 bases and J shed 3 bases, with 13 bases lying between them. CDR3: CASSSTGNPNQPQHF. CDR3 DNA sequence: TGTGCCAGCAGTTCCACAGGAAACCCCAATCAGCCCCAGCATTTT.

V is TRBV14 and J is TRBJ1-2; TRBD1 aligns across 7 bases. The V segment lost 1 base and the J segment 5 bases; nucleotides outside the gene matches: 4. Germline values: CDR1 SGHDN, CDR2 FVKESK. CDR3 size: 14 residues. The CDR3 sequence is CASSQADRFYGYTF. CDR3 coding DNA: TGTGCCAGCAGCCAAGCGGACAGGTTTTATGGCTACACCTTC.

This clone came up once. This chain connects TRBV18 to TRBJ2-1; maybe TRBD2 (5 bases). The CDR3 sequence is 17 residues long. Trimming removed 3 bases at V and 4 bases at J, with 19 bases between. The germline gives CDR1 KGHSH, CDR2 LQKENI. The CDR3 DNA reads as TGTGCCAGCTCACCCACGGGGATGGAACAGCGGTACAATGAGCAGTTCTTC. It translates to CASSPTGMEQRYNEQFF.

The chain combines TRBV11-2 with TRBJ1-2, with 8 bases identical to TRBD1. Germline trimming cut 1 base from V and 3 bases from J; bases unmatched to any gene: 7. CDR1 is SGHAT and CDR2 is FQNNGV in the germline V gene. The CDR3 spans 16 residues. The CDR3 nucleotides read TGTGCCAGCAGCTTAGGGGCAGGGGGCGTCGACTATGGCTACACCTTC. Residues: CASSLGAGGVDYGYTF. The full variable domain, in which reference TRBV11-2 and TRBJ1-2 provide the parts outside the CDR3, is EAGVAQSPRYKIIEKRQSVAFWCNPISGHATLYWYQQILGQGPKLLIQFQNNGVVDDSQLPKDRFSAERLKGVDSTLKIQPAKLEDSAVYLCASSLGAGGVDYGYTFGSGTRLTVV.

The chain is built from TRBV6-5 and TRBJ2-7; TRBD2 agrees at 7 bases. The J segment lost 3 bases and the V segment lost 0 bases, leaving 8 bases of the junction unmatched. The germline CDR1 and CDR2 sequences are MNHEY and SVGAGI. This CDR3 has 16 residues. The CDR3 nucleotides read TGTGCCAGCAGTTACTCTGGGCTAGCGGAGCTCTACGAGCAGTACTTC. Its translation is CASSYSGLAELYEQYF.

The rearrangement joins TRBV14 to TRBJ2-5; TRBD2 aligns across 8 bases. Germline lookup yields CDR1 SGHDN and CDR2 FVKESK. This CDR3 is built from 17 residues. The ends lost 1 base at V and 4 bases at J; junction bases unmatched: 11. CDR3 residues: CASSQGRQAGALETQYF. Written as DNA, the CDR3 is TGTGCCAGCAGCCAAGGTCGACAAGCGGGAGCTCTAGAGACCCAGTACTTC. Using reference TRBV14 and TRBJ2-5 for the parts outside the CDR3, the full variable domain is EAGVTQFPSHSVIEKGQTVTLRCDPISGHDNLYWYRRVMGKEIKFLLHFVKESKQDESGMPNNRFLAERTGGTYSTLKVQPAELEDSGVYFCASSQGRQAGALETQYFGPGTRLLVL.

The chain combines TRBV28 with TRBJ2-5, with D possibly matching TRBD1 (5 bases). This CDR3 spans 14 amino acids. The V end lost 5 bases, the J end lost 5 bases, and 15 bases lay between the germline ends. Germline V gene lookup returns CDR1 MDHEN and CDR2 SYDVKM. CDR3 DNA: TGTGCCAGCAGTCAAACCAGGGTGGACGAGACCCAGTACTTC. Encoded protein: CASSQTRVDETQYF. Supplemented by reference TRBV28 and TRBJ2-5, the full variable domain reads DVKVTQSSRYLVKRTGEKVFLECVQDMDHENMFWYRQDPGLGLRLIYFSYDVKMKEKGDIPEGYSVSREKKERFSLILESASTNQTSMYLCASSQTRVDETQYFGPGTRLLVL.

The rearrangement links TRBV7-9 to TRBJ1-2, with TRBD1 identical over 8 bases. CDR3 length equals 15 residues. V shed 2 bases, J shed 2 bases, and the junction held 4 bases outside the gene matches. The germline V gene encodes CDR1 SEHNR and CDR2 FQNEAQ (reference sequence). CDR3 protein: CASSLSGTGNYGYTF. The CDR3 DNA follows: TGTGCCAGCAGCTTATCCGGGACAGGCAACTATGGCTACACCTTC. Using reference TRBV7-9 and TRBJ1-2 for the parts outside the CDR3, the full variable domain is DTGVSQNPRHKITKRGQNVTFRCDPISEHNRLYWYRQTLGQGPEFLTYFQNEAQLEKSRLLSDRFSAERPKGSFSTLEIQRTEQGDSAMYLCASSLSGTGNYGYTFGSGTRLTVV.

The V call is TRBV19, the J call TRBJ2-5, with D perhaps matching TRBD1 (6 bases). Germline V gene sequence: CDR1 LNHDA, CDR2 SQIVND (reference sequence). The V and J ends lost 7 bases and 4 bases respectively, with 13 bases between them. The length of the CDR3 is 13 residues. The CDR3 DNA reads as TGTGCCAGTAAAATACAGGGTGGAGAGACCCAGTACTTC. Its translation: CASKIQGGETQYF.

The rearrangement links TRBV18 to TRBJ1-4, with 7 bases lining up with TRBD1. After removal of 3 bases from V and 7 bases from J, the junction contained 8 bases not matched to a gene. Germline V CDR1 and CDR2: KGHSH, LQKENI. The CDR3 contains 15 residues. The CDR3 loop is CASSPGQANIEKLFF. The DNA for the CDR3 is TGTGCCAGCTCACCCGGACAGGCTAATATTGAAAAACTGTTTTTT. Drawing the rest from reference TRBV18 and TRBJ1-4, the complete variable domain is NAGVMQNPRHLVRRRGQEARLRCSPMKGHSHVYWYRQLPEEGLKFMVYLQKENIIDESGMPKERFSAEFPKEGPSILRIQQVVRGDSAAYFCASSPGQANIEKLFFGSGTQLSVL.

The V and J genes are TRBV18 and TRBJ2-3; 9 bases are a match to TRBD1. The CDR3 is 15 amino acids. V shed 2 bases, J shed 3 bases, and the junction held 3 bases outside the gene matches. The V gene's germline CDR1 is KGHSH and CDR2 LQKENI. CDR3: CASSPAQGATDTQYF. CDR3 nucleotide sequence: TGTGCCAGCTCACCAGCACAGGGGGCGACAGATACGCAGTATTTT.

This clone is a singleton in its sample. The rearrangement joins TRBV7-3 to TRBJ1-6, with D possibly matching TRBD1 (6 bases). The CDR3 length is 16 residues. V lost 2 bases to trimming and J lost 7 bases, with 15 bases between them. Germline CDR1 is SGHTA and CDR2 is FQGTGA. CDR3 residues: CASSLSRGRGNSPLHF. Written as DNA, the CDR3 is TGTGCCAGCAGCTTATCCAGGGGAAGGGGAAATTCACCCCTCCACTTT.

J is TRBJ2-5 and V is TRBV2, with 7 bases that match TRBD1. CDR1 and CDR2 (germline): SNHLY, FYNNEI. The CDR3 sequence is 16 residues long. The V and J ends lost 1 base and 3 bases, in that order; junction bases with no gene match: 8. In DNA form, the CDR3 reads TGTGCCAGCAGTGAAGAGGGTACAGGGGTTGAAGAGACCCAGTACTTC. Translation gives CASSEEGTGVEETQYF.

The V gene is TRBV10-3, the J gene TRBJ1-5; no firm D call. V was cut by 0 bases and J by 5 bases, with 8 bases left in between. This CDR3 is 14 amino acids long. Germline assignment: CDR1 ENHRY and CDR2 SYGVKD. The CDR3 loop is CAISESQRDQPQHF. DNA for the CDR3: TGTGCCATCAGTGAGTCACAACGGGATCAGCCCCAGCATTTT.

This clone was seen only once. CDR3 in DNA: TGTGCCAGCAATCTACAGGGATTCAATCAGCCCCAGCATTTT. The encoded protein is CASNLQGFNQPQHF. This chain connects TRBV2 to TRBJ1-5, with D possibly matching TRBD1 (6 bases). The CDR3 loop spans 14 amino acids. Germline values: CDR1 SNHLY, CDR2 FYNNEI. Trimming took 7 bases from V and 3 from J, leaving 13 bases between them. The full variable domain, in which reference TRBV2 and TRBJ1-5 provide the parts outside the CDR3, is EPEVTQTPSHQVTQMGQEVILRCVPISNHLYFYWYRQILGQKVEFLVSFYNNEISEKSEIFDDQFSVERPDGSNFTLKIRSTKLEDSAMYFCASNLQGFNQPQHFGDGTRLSIL.

CDR3 amino acids: CASSAGRDYNSPLHF. The CDR3 region has the DNA TGTGCCAGTAGTGCGGGACGGGACTATAATTCACCCCTCCACTTT. The chain combines TRBV19 with TRBJ1-6; D possibly corresponds to TRBD1 (5 bases). This CDR3 comprises 15 residues. V lost 5 bases, J lost 3 bases, and 11 bases lay in between. CDR1 is LNHDA, CDR2 SQIVND, per germline (reference sequence).

The chain carries TRBV28 and TRBJ1-2; D possibly corresponds to TRBD1 (6 bases). Deletions cut 4 bases from V and 5 bases from J, with 11 bases between. CDR3 size: 13 residues. Germline lookup yields CDR1 MDHEN and CDR2 SYDVKM. For the CDR3, the DNA is TGTGCCAGCAGTTCGGACAGTAAATATGGCTACACCTTC. Translation: CASSSDSKYGYTF.

The chain combines TRBV5-4 with TRBJ2-7, with 7 bases that match TRBD2. The V gene's germline CDR1 is SGHNT and CDR2 YYREEE (reference sequence). V lost 4 bases and J lost 3; bases outside the gene matches: 7. This CDR3 contains 14 residues. In DNA, the CDR3 is TGTGCCAGCAGCGGGGCGGGAGACTTCTACGAGCAGTACTTC. Its protein is CASSGAGDFYEQYF.

The gene calls are TRBV4-2 and TRBJ2-7; D is perhaps TRBD2 (6 bases). Germline CDR1 is LGHNA and CDR2 is YNFKEQ. The V end lost 2 bases, the J end lost 0 bases, and 14 bases lay between the germline ends. This CDR3 comprises 16 residues. In nucleotides, the CDR3 is TGTGCCAGCAGCCAACGCGGGGCTCGGGACTCCTACGAGCAGTACTTC. Protein: CASSQRGARDSYEQYF.

V is TRBV27 and J is TRBJ2-5, with 10 nucleotides matching TRBD1. The junction had 6 bases not matched to a gene; V was cut back by 4 bases and J by 7 bases. The CDR3 length is 14 residues. Per germline, CDR1 MNHEY and CDR2 SMNVEV (reference sequence). CDR3 bases: TGTGCCAGCAGTTCCGGGACAGGGGTGGGGACCCAGTACTTC. This encodes CASSSGTGVGTQYF.

Notes on this clone: An end of the junction does not agree with germline; a read error may underlie this. The chain employs TRBV9 and TRBJ2-5, with 14 bases matching TRBD2. Germline V gene lookup returns CDR1 SGDLS and CDR2 YYNGEE. CDR3 length: 15 amino acids. DNA of the CDR3: TGTGCCAGCAGCGTAGGGGGACTAGCGGGAGAGAGACCCCACTTC. It codes for CASSVGGLAGERPHF.

CDR3 DNA sequence: TGTGCCAGTAGTATATCAGGGTATGGCTACACCTTC. Translated: CASSISGYGYTF. This chain joins TRBV19 and TRBJ1-2, with a weak D call TRBD1 (5 bases). V was cut by 2 bases and J by 5 bases, with 6 bases left in between. CDR1 and CDR2 from the germline V gene are LNHDA and SQIVND (reference sequence). The CDR3 loop spans 12 amino acids.

The V gene is TRBV7-2, the J gene TRBJ1-3, with D uncertain. From germline, CDR1 is SGHTA and CDR2 FQGNSA. The CDR3 totals 15 residues. V lost 2 bases and J 2 bases, leaving 10 bases between the germline ends. The CDR3: CASSLQRAPGNTIYF. The CDR3 coding sequence is TGTGCCAGCAGCTTACAGAGGGCCCCTGGAAACACCATATATTTT.

The J gene is TRBJ1-1, the V gene TRBV7-2, with TRBD1 matching 7 bases. J gave up 7 bases and V 5 bases, and 13 bases lay outside the gene matches. The CDR3 loop spans 15 amino acids. Germline CDR1 and CDR2: SGHTA and FQGNSA. The CDR3 is CASSGETGYGVEAFF. CDR3 DNA: TGTGCCAGCAGCGGAGAGACAGGGTATGGGGTTGAAGCTTTCTTT.

This clone was observed once. The rearrangement uses TRBV5-1 and TRBJ2-5; D might be TRBD2 (6 bases). CDR1 SGHRS and CDR2 YFSETQ come from the germline V gene. This CDR3 spans 15 amino acids. V was shortened by 0 bases and J by 4 bases, with 13 bases between the two germline ends. CDR3 in amino acids: CASSLEGLSGETQYF. In nucleotides, the CDR3 is TGCGCCAGCAGCTTGGAGGGACTTAGCGGAGAGACCCAGTACTTC.

The J gene is TRBJ1-5, the V gene TRBV19; 9 bases match TRBD1. CDR3 length: 16 residues. Looked up from germline, CDR1 is LNHDA and CDR2 is SQIVND (reference sequence). The trim removed 7 bases at V and 3 bases at J, leaving 10 bases unmatched. This chain's CDR3 is CASTVYGTGNNQPQHF. The CDR3 nucleotides are TGTGCCAGTACAGTATATGGGACAGGGAACAATCAGCCCCAGCATTTT.

The chain has TRBV6-6 and TRBJ2-3; 8 bases are shared with TRBD2. The ends lost 6 bases at V and 4 bases at J; junction bases unmatched: 6. The CDR3 has 14 residues. Germline V gene lookup returns CDR1 MNHNY and CDR2 SVGAGI (reference sequence). CDR3 nucleotides: TGTGCCAGCAGATCGGGACTAGGGGCAGATACGCAGTATTTT. This sequence encodes CASRSGLGADTQYF.

The CDR3, as DNA: TGTGCCAGCAGTTATACGGGGGGCCGCACCGGGGAGCTGTTTTTT. This gives the protein CASSYTGGRTGELFF. This chain connects TRBV6-5 to TRBJ2-2, with a possible D match to TRBD2 (7 bases). The V gene lost 3 bases and the J gene lost 4 bases, with 12 bases spanning the gap. The CDR3 contains 15 residues. Germline CDR1 is MNHEY and CDR2 is SVGAGI.

In the case of this clone: This sample includes further DNA sequences coding for the same CDR3. For the CDR3, the DNA is TGTGCCAGTAGTATTTCGACAGGGAACACTGAAGCTTTCTTT. Translation: CASSISTGNTEAFF. The chain recombines TRBV19 with TRBJ1-1; possible D gene TRBD1, 6 bases. Germline CDR1 and CDR2: LNHDA and SQIVND (reference sequence). This CDR3 has 14 residues. V lost 3 bases and J lost 1, with 9 bases in between.

V and J are TRBV6-5 and TRBJ2-1, with 11 bases that match TRBD1. The CDR3 runs to 14 residues. J gave up 9 bases and V 4 bases, and 5 bases lay outside the gene matches. Germline lookup yields CDR1 MNHEY and CDR2 SVGAGI. The CDR3 region has the DNA TGTGCCAGCAGTTCCGGGACAGGGGGTGGTGAGCAGTTCTTC. As protein: CASSSGTGGGEQFF.